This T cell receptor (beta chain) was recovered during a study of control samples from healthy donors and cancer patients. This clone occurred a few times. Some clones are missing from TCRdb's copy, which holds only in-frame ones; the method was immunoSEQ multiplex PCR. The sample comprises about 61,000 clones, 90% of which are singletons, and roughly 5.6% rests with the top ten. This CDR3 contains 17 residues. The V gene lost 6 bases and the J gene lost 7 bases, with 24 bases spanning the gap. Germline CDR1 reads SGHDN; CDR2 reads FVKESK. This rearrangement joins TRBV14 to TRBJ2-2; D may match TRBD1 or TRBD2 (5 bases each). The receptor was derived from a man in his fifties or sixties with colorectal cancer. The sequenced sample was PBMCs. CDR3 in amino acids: CASSLYRDTRGRGELFF. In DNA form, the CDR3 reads TGTGCCAGCAGTCTCTACCGGGATACAAGGGGCCGCGGGGAGCTGTTTTTT. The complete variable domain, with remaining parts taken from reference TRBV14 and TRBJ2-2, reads EAGVTQFPSHSVIEKGQTVTLRCDPISGHDNLYWYRRVMGKEIKFLLHFVKESKQDESGMPNNRFLAERTGGTYSTLKVQPAELEDSGVYFCASSLYRDTRGRGELFFGEGSRLTVL.